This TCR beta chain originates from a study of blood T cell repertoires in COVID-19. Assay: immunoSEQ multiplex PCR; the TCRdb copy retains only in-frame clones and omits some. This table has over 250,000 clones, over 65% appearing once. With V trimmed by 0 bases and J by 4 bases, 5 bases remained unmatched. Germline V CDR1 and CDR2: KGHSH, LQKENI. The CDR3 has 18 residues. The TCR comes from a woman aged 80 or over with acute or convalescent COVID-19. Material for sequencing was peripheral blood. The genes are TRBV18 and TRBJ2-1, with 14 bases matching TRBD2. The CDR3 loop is CASSPPGLAGGVYNEQFF. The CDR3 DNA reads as TGTGCCAGCTCACCACCTGGACTAGCGGGAGGAGTGTACAATGAGCAGTTCTTC. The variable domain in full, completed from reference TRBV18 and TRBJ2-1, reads NAGVMQNPRHLVRRRGQEARLRCSPMKGHSHVYWYRQLPEEGLKFMVYLQKENIIDESGMPKERFSAEFPKEGPSILRIQQVVRGDSAAYFCASSPPGLAGGVYNEQFFGPGTRLTVL.